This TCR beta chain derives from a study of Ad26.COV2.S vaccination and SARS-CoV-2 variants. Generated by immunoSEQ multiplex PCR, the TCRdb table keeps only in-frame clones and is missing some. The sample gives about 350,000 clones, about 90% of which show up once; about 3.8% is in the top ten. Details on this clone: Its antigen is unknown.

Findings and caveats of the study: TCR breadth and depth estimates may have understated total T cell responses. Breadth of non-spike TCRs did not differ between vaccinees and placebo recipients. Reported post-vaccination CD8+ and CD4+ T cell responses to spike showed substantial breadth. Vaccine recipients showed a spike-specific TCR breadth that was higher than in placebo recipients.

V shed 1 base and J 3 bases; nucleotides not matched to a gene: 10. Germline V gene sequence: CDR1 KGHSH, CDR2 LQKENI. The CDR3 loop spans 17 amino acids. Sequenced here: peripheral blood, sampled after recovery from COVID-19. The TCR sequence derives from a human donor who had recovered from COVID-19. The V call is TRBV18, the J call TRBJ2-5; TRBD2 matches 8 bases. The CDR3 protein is CASSPRGGSGVEETQYF. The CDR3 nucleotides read TGTGCCAGCTCACCACGTGGCGGTAGCGGGGTTGAAGAGACCCAGTACTTC.